Reported below is one T cell receptor (beta chain). The data derive from a study of T cell responses to AZD1222 COVID-19 vaccine. V lost 3 bases to trimming and J lost 7 bases, with 10 bases between them. Germline CDR1 reads LNHDA; CDR2 reads SQIVND (reference sequence). This CDR3 comprises 14 residues. Produced via immunoSEQ multiplex PCR; TCRdb's table is partial and in-frame only. The sample holds about 95,000 clones, roughly nine tenths seen once. This receptor was obtained from an adult in good health. The genes are TRBV19 and TRBJ1-6; no clear D. The input for sequencing was peripheral blood, taken on day 0 of AZD1222 vaccination. Here the CDR3 DNA reads TGTGCCAGTAGTATCGCACCGGGCAATTCACCCCTCCACTTT. Translation: CASSIAPGNSPLHF.